The 26 T cell receptor beta chains below all came from one sample that was sequenced in a study of T-cell reconstitution after alpha-beta-depleted transplantation in children. Construction of the TCRbeta library involved unique molecular identifiers. TCRdb re-called the PCR reads with MiXCR, one entry per CDR3 protein. The repertoire consists of roughly 120,000 distinct CDR3 sequences, with roughly 24% occurring once and the leading ten covering over 9.5%. The sample was PBMCs, mostly from graft donor cells, taken 180 days after TCRalphabeta/CD19-depleted stem cell transplant. Receptor source: a male patient aged 2-9 years who had a stem cell transplant for chronic granulomatous disease, so the T cells may come from the graft donor.

The table lists this clonotype with many counts. This chain links TRBV10-3 with TRBJ2-2; possibly TRBD2 for D (6 bases). This CDR3 has 11 amino acids. CDR1 ENHRY and CDR2 SYGVKD come from the germline V gene. The V and J ends lost 8 bases and 8 bases respectively, with 9 bases between them. The CDR3 DNA reads as TGTGCCATCCGGGGGAATGGGGAGCTGTTTTTT. Translation gives CAIRGNGELFF.

The rearrangement joins TRBV7-3 to TRBJ2-3; D is ambiguous. The germline CDR1 and CDR2 sequences are SGHTA and FQGTGA. Trimming shortened V by 3 bases and J by 0 bases, and 7 bases separated the two germline ends. The CDR3 has 14 residues. CDR3 DNA: TGTGCCAGCAGCTTCCTCCCCAGCACAGATACGCAGTATTTT. Translation: CASSFLPSTDTQYF. Full variable domain (missing parts from reference TRBV7-3 and TRBJ2-3): GAGVSQTPSNKVTEKGKYVELRCDPISGHTALYWYRQSLGQGPEFLIYFQGTGAADDSGLPNDRFFAVRPEGSVSTLKIQRTERGDSAVYLCASSFLPSTDTQYFGPGTRLTVL.

The chain uses TRBV6-1 and TRBJ2-7, with D unresolved. The germline CDR1 and CDR2 sequences are MNHNS and SASEGT. The CDR3 length is 13 residues. V shed 6 bases and J shed 6 bases, with 15 bases lying between them. CDR3 DNA: TGTGCCAGCAGACCTCTAGGCCGCGGCGAGCAGTACTTC. Translated, it gives CASRPLGRGEQYF.

This clonotype was picked up many times. The chain joins TRBV29-1 to TRBJ2-1, with TRBD2 identical over 9 bases. The CDR3 is made up of 14 amino acids. V trimming: 6 bases; J trimming: 7 bases; junction bases outside the gene matches: 10. Germline-derived CDR1 and CDR2 are SQVTM and ANQGSEA. CDR3 residues: CSVEKVAGVNEQFF. As DNA, the CDR3 is TGCAGCGTCGAAAAGGTAGCGGGAGTGAATGAGCAGTTCTTC.

As concerns this clonotype: This may stem from a read error, because a much larger clone lies one nucleotide away. The chain links TRBV30 to TRBJ1-1; the D is unclear. V lost 2 bases, J lost 1 base, and 8 bases lay in between. Germline CDR1 and CDR2: GTSNPN and SVGIG (reference sequence). This CDR3 spans 13 amino acids. Here the CDR3 DNA reads TGTGCCTGGAGTTCAACATGGAACACTGAAGCTTTCTTT. It codes for CAWSSTWNTEAFF.

The V call is TRBV7-9, the J call TRBJ2-3, with D unresolved. Looked up from germline, CDR1 is SEHNR and CDR2 is FQNEAQ (reference sequence). Trimming took off 3 bases at V and 5 bases at J, with 6 bases between the two ends. CDR3 length equals 12 residues. Here the CDR3 reads CASSFKRDTQYF. The CDR3 DNA is TGTGCCAGCAGCTTTAAGCGAGATACGCAGTATTTT.

This clonotype was seen a few times. V and J are TRBV7-2 and TRBJ2-1, with no clear D. The ends were cut back, 5 bases at V and 6 bases at J, with 17 bases in the middle. The CDR3 extends over 15 amino acids. Germline loops: CDR1 SGHTA, CDR2 FQGNSA. DNA of the CDR3: TGTGCCAGCAGCGTTACTATCCAAGGTGCCAATGAGCAGTTCTTC. It yields the protein CASSVTIQGANEQFF.

The chain employs TRBV7-8 and TRBJ2-7; possible D gene TRBD2, 5 bases. From germline, CDR1 is SGHVS and CDR2 FQNEAQ. The CDR3 extends over 13 amino acids. V was pared by 7 bases and J by 6 bases, with 16 bases between. CDR3 sequence: CASIKREIGEQYF. For the CDR3, the DNA is TGTGCCAGCATCAAAAGGGAGATCGGCGAGCAGTACTTC.

This clonotype was counted at least ten times. The gene calls are TRBV7-2 and TRBJ2-5; 15 nucleotides line up with TRBD2. The V segment lost 5 bases and the J segment 4 bases; nucleotides outside the gene matches: 5. This CDR3 comprises 16 residues. Per germline, CDR1 SGHTA and CDR2 FQGNSA. Here the CDR3 DNA reads TGTGCCAGCAGCCCTAAGGGACTAGCGGGGGGAGAGACCCAGTACTTC. Residues: CASSPKGLAGGETQYF.

CDR3 nucleotide sequence: TGTGCCAGCAGTTTGACGGGCTACTACGAGCAGTACTTC. It yields the protein CASSLTGYYEQYF. V gene TRBV28 combines with J gene TRBJ2-7; D is uncertain. Trimming cost V 3 bases and J 3 bases, with 9 bases left between them. Germline CDR1 MDHEN, CDR2 SYDVKM. This CDR3 is 13 amino acids long.

This clonotype showed up many times. V usage is TRBV20-1 and J usage is TRBJ2-1; no clear D gene. Per germline, CDR1 DFQATT and CDR2 SNEGSKA (reference sequence). V was shortened by 4 bases and J by 12 bases, with 13 bases between the two germline ends. The CDR3 is 11 residues long. The CDR3 DNA is TGCAGTGCTACCCAAGGACGAGTGCAGTTCTTC. As protein: CSATQGRVQFF.

This clonotype was counted ten times or more. The genes are TRBV20-1 and TRBJ1-5, with D unresolved. The CDR3 has 14 residues. The V end lost 3 bases, the J end lost 1 base, and 10 bases lay between the germline ends. The germline CDR1 and CDR2 sequences are DFQATT and SNEGSKA (reference sequence). CDR3 sequence reads: CSASRGTSNQPQHF. CDR3 DNA sequence: TGCAGTGCTAGCCGGGGTACGAGCAATCAGCCCCAGCATTTT.

This clonotype was counted ten times or more. The chain recombines TRBV2 with TRBJ2-7, with a tentative D call TRBD1 (6 bases). With 8 bases removed from V and 3 bases from J, the gap between germline ends came to 14 bases. Germline-derived CDR1 and CDR2 are SNHLY and FYNNEI. CDR3 length: 13 amino acids. The CDR3 reads CASQGRGVYEQYF. The CDR3, as DNA: TGTGCCAGCCAAGGCAGGGGTGTCTACGAGCAGTACTTC.

The V gene is TRBV27, the J gene TRBJ2-5, with 8 positions matching TRBD1. This CDR3 comprises 16 residues. V lost 3 bases, J lost 2 bases, and 8 bases stayed unmatched. Looked up from germline, CDR1 is MNHEY and CDR2 is SMNVEV (reference sequence). The DNA of the CDR3 is TGTGCCAGCAGTTTGAGGAATGACAGGGGTCAAGAGACCCAGTACTTC. Translating it yields CASSLRNDRGQETQYF.

This chain joins TRBV3-1 and TRBJ2-3; D possibly corresponds to TRBD2 (5 bases). The germline V gene encodes CDR1 LGHDT and CDR2 YNNKEL (reference sequence). The CDR3 is 17 residues long. Trimming took 3 bases from V and 4 from J, leaving 20 bases between them. In DNA form, the CDR3 reads TGTGCCAGCAGCCAGGCCCCCGTCCGGGGAGTGGCAGATACGCAGTATTTT. Translation: CASSQAPVRGVADTQYF.

This clonotype has just a few counts. The rearrangement links TRBV28 to TRBJ2-1, with 14 bases matching TRBD2. The CDR3 spans 15 residues. The V gene end was trimmed by 5 bases and the J gene end by 8 bases; junction bases not matched to a gene: 5. CDR1 MDHEN and CDR2 SYDVKM come from the germline V gene. For the CDR3, the DNA is TGTGCCAGCAGTCCCGGGACTAGCGGGAGTTATGAGCAGTTCTTC. This translates into CASSPGTSGSYEQFF.

This clonotype showed up many times. The chain carries TRBV13 and TRBJ1-1; D not resolved. The CDR3 has 13 amino acids. Germline loops: CDR1 PRHDT, CDR2 FYEKMQ (reference sequence). Trimming took off 3 bases at V and 1 base at J, with 6 bases between the two ends. The CDR3 loop is CASSFGQNTEAFF. DNA for the CDR3: TGTGCCAGCAGCTTCGGGCAGAACACTGAAGCTTTCTTT. Filled out from reference TRBV13 and TRBJ1-1, the complete variable domain reads AAGVIQSPRHLIKEKRETATLKCYPIPRHDTVYWYQQGPGQDPQFLISFYEKMQSDKGSIPDRFSAQQFSDYHSELNMSSLELGDSALYFCASSFGQNTEAFFGQGTRLTVV.

This clonotype appeared a few times. The chain is built from TRBV29-1 and TRBJ2-7, with 9 bases lining up with TRBD1. The germline CDR1 and CDR2 sequences are SQVTM and ANQGSEA. This CDR3 is 14 amino acids long. V gave up 2 bases and J gave up 3 bases; unmatched junction bases: 5. CDR3 in DNA: TGCAGCGTTGAATCTCAGGGACAGGGCTACGAGCAGTACTTC. Its translation is CSVESQGQGYEQYF.

The chain couples TRBV24-1 to TRBJ2-5; D may be TRBD2 (5 bases). Trimming took off 5 bases at V and 5 bases at J, with 14 bases between the two ends. CDR1 and CDR2 from the germline V gene are KGHDR and SFDVKD. This CDR3 contains 14 residues. This CDR3 is CATSGGARRETQYF. DNA for the CDR3: TGTGCCACCAGTGGGGGAGCTCGACGGGAGACCCAGTACTTC.

The chain has TRBV12-3 or TRBV12-4 and TRBJ2-7; 9 bases are a match to TRBD2. The CDR3 spans 11 residues. The CDR3 loop reads CAAGGAYEQYF. The CDR3 DNA reads TGTGCTGCGGGGGGGGCCTACGAGCAGTACTTC.

This clonotype turned up a few times. This chain uses TRBV7-2 with TRBJ2-5; D gene ambiguous. This CDR3 has 14 residues. CDR1 SGHTA and CDR2 FQGNSA come from the germline V gene. V lost 6 bases, J lost 5 bases, and 16 bases lay in between. CDR3 loop: CASSPPLASETQYF. In nucleotides, the CDR3 is TGTGCCAGCAGTCCACCCTTAGCCTCCGAGACCCAGTACTTC.

The chain employs TRBV5-1 and TRBJ2-1; TRBD2 matches 12 bases. In germline, CDR1 is SGHRS, CDR2 YFSETQ. The CDR3 has 16 amino acids. V lost 0 bases to trimming and J lost 11 bases; unmatched junction nucleotides: 9. The CDR3 region is CASSLEATSGSRKQFF. CDR3 in DNA: TGCGCCAGCAGCTTGGAGGCGACTAGCGGGAGCAGGAAGCAGTTCTTC.

This clonotype came up many times. The chain recombines TRBV5-1 with TRBJ2-5; 9 nucleotides agree with TRBD2. Unmatched junction bases numbered 4, after V lost 0 bases and J lost 4 bases. Germline V gives CDR1 SGHRS, CDR2 YFSETQ. The length of the CDR3 is 15 residues. Here the CDR3 DNA reads TGCGCCAGCAGCTTGGGAGCGGGAGGTCCAGAGACCCAGTACTTC. Residues: CASSLGAGGPETQYF.

There are a few counts of this clonotype. V is TRBV5-1 and J is TRBJ2-3; 11 bases map to TRBD2. The CDR3 totals 14 residues. The germline CDR1 and CDR2 sequences are SGHRS and YFSETQ. Trimming took 4 bases from V and 6 from J; bases not matched to a gene: 4. Written as DNA, the CDR3 is TGCGCCAGCAGCATCAGACTAGCGGGGGATACGCAGTATTTT. Translation: CASSIRLAGDTQYF.

The rearrangement links TRBV5-1 to TRBJ1-4, with TRBD1 identical over 7 bases. This CDR3 has 15 amino acids. The trim removed 1 base at V and 3 bases at J, leaving 3 bases unmatched. Germline CDR1 and CDR2: SGHRS and YFSETQ. CDR3 in DNA: TGCGCCAGCAGCTTGCGTCAGGGGGCTAATGAAAAACTGTTTTTT. It encodes CASSLRQGANEKLFF.

In its sample, this clonotype was seen many times. The chain uses TRBV5-1 and TRBJ2-5; either TRBD1 or TRBD2 may supply D (5 bases each). The V gene's germline CDR1 is SGHRS and CDR2 YFSETQ. Trimming left V 0 bases short and J 2 bases short, with 14 bases between. The CDR3 contains 16 residues. CDR3 sequence reads: CASSLEVGVRQETQYF. In DNA, the CDR3 is TGCGCCAGCAGCTTGGAAGTGGGGGTGCGGCAAGAGACCCAGTACTTC. Drawing the rest from reference TRBV5-1 and TRBJ2-5, the complete variable domain is KAGVTQTPRYLIKTRGQQVTLSCSPISGHRSVSWYQQTPGQGLQFLFEYFSETQRNKGNFPGRFSGRQFSNSRSEMNVSTLELGDSALYLCASSLEVGVRQETQYFGPGTRLLVL.